The source of this TCR beta chain is a study of T cell changes during pregnancy in multiple sclerosis. The germline V gene has CDR1 SGHNT and CDR2 YYREEE (reference sequence). The J segment lost 5 bases and the V segment lost 3 bases, leaving 7 bases of the junction unmatched. The CDR3 totals 14 residues. Generated by immunoSEQ multiplex PCR, the TCRdb table keeps only in-frame clones and is missing some. This repertoire shows fewer than 90,000 clones, 90% to 95% found once; its top ten account for about 1.7%. The sample here was peripheral blood, taken after pregnancy. This chain uses TRBV5-4 with TRBJ2-5, with 7 bases that match TRBD2. This clonotype was sampled from a female donor in good health, enrolled as a control in a pregnancy study. The CDR3 DNA is TGTGCCAGCAGCTCTTCGGGAGGTGGGGAGACCCAGTACTTC. This sequence encodes CASSSSGGGETQYF.